The rows below give T cell receptor beta chains drawn from one sample of a study of blood T cell repertoires in COVID-19. Profiling relied on immunoSEQ multiplex PCR, and the TCRdb table lists in-frame clones only, not all of them. The data show 100,000 or so clones, 80% to 90% seen once. The material sequenced was peripheral blood. All receptors derive from a human donor in a cohort sampled during active COVID-19. The CDR3 runs from the conserved cysteine through the conserved F or W. Fields, in order: V gene, J gene, D gene, clone size, CDR3 DNA, CDR3 protein. The D gene is left open where the match is weak. Size values are once, few and many counts, or a class for expanded clones, and some rows have none.

>TRBV28|TRBJ1-2|NA|NA
TGTGCCAGCAGTTCTACCGGACTCTCCGGGGGAGGCTACACCTTC
CASSSTGLSGGGYTF
>TRBV7-9|TRBJ2-1|TRBD2|NA
TGTGCCAGCAGCGCCCCGGGCCTAGCGGGAGCCTACAATGAGCAGTTCTTC
CASSAPGLAGAYNEQFF
>TRBV9|TRBJ1-2|NA|NA
TGTGCCAGCAGCGGCGGAATGGTCAGAGACTATGGCTACACCTTC
CASSGGMVRDYGYTF
>TRBV5-1|TRBJ2-3|TRBD2|NA
TGCGCCAGCAGCTTGGCTCCACTAGCGGGGGTGACTAGCACAGATACGCAGTATTTT
CASSLAPLAGVTSTDTQYF
>TRBV10-3|TRBJ2-7|TRBD1|NA
TGTGCCATACAACAGACAGGGGGTCACTACGAGCAGTACTTC
CAIQQTGGHYEQYF
>TRBV6-1|TRBJ1-5|NA|NA
TGTGCCAGCAGTGAACCCCGTTCCCGGGGGAATCAGCCCCAGCATTTT
CASSEPRSRGNQPQHF
>TRBV24-1|TRBJ1-2|TRBD1|NA
TGTGCCACCAGTGACTCCGCGGACAGGGGGCCTTGGTCTGGTGGGGGCTACACCTTC
CATSDSADRGPWSGGGYTF
>TRBV27|TRBJ2-7|NA|NA
TGTGCCAGCAGTTTAATAGGGGGTTCCTACGAGCAGTACTTC
CASSLIGGSYEQYF
>TRBV28|TRBJ1-5|NA|NA
TGTGCCAGCATGGAGAGCAATCAGCCCCAGCATTTT
CASMESNQPQHF
>TRBV4-1|TRBJ1-4|NA|NA
TGCGCCAGCAGCCAAGACTCTGAAAAACTGTTTTTT
CASSQDSEKLFF
>TRBV27|TRBJ1-2|NA|NA
TGTGCCAGCAGCCTACAGGGATCTAACTATGGCTACACCTTC
CASSLQGSNYGYTF
>TRBV7-9|TRBJ2-1|TRBD2|NA
TGTGCCAGCAGCTTCGGGACTAGCGGGTACAATGAGCAGTTCTTC
CASSFGTSGYNEQFF
>TRBV10-3|TRBJ2-7|TRBD2|NA
TGTGCCATCAGTGAGTCGACCCCGACGACTAGCGGGAACTACGAGCAGTACTTC
CAISESTPTTSGNYEQYF
>TRBV10-3|TRBJ2-5|NA|NA
TGTGCCATCAGTTACGACAGGAGGAAAGAGACCCAGTACTTC
CAISYDRRKETQYF
>TRBV6-2/TRBV6-3|TRBJ2-3|TRBD2|NA
TGTGCCAGCAGCAAACAATGGCGGGAGCCCCTCCGCCTTGATACGCAGTATTTT
CASSKQWREPLRLDTQYF
>TRBV14|TRBJ2-7|NA|NA
TGTGCCAGCAGCCAGGCGGAGGTACGGCAGTACTTC
CASSQAEVRQYF
>TRBV14|TRBJ2-3|TRBD2|few
TGTGCCAGCAGCCTTAGCGGGAGGGAGTATTTT
CASSLSGREYF
>TRBV5-6|TRBJ1-4|NA|NA
TGTGCCAGCAGCCTAATAGGGGGAGATGAAAAACTGTTTTTT
CASSLIGGDEKLFF
>TRBV28|TRBJ1-1|TRBD1|NA
TGTGCCAGCAGTTTGATAGGGACAGGGCCCCCCGAAGCTTTCTTT
CASSLIGTGPPEAFF
>TRBV3-1/TRBV3-2|TRBJ2-6|TRBD2|NA
TGTGCCAGCAGCCAAGACTCGGGAATTTCTGTAGCGGGAGCGTACTCTGGGGCCAACGTCCTGACTTTC
CASSQDSGISVAGAYSGANVLTF
>TRBV20-1|TRBJ2-3|NA|NA
TGCAGTGCCCCTGGGACACCATCACCGTATTTT
CSAPGTPSPYF
>TRBV7-9|TRBJ2-7|TRBD1|NA
TGTGCCAGCAGCTCCCGGACAGGCTTCCTAGGCGAGCAGTACTTC
CASSSRTGFLGEQYF
>TRBV7-8|TRBJ2-1|NA|NA
TGTGCCAGCAGCTTAGTCTTTGGAGCGGCCTACAATGAGCAGTTCTTC
CASSLVFGAAYNEQFF
>TRBV6-4|TRBJ2-7|TRBD2|NA
TGTGCCAGCAGTGACTCGTCGAGACTAGCAGAATCTCTTGAGCAGTACTTC
CASSDSSRLAESLEQYF
>TRBV19|TRBJ1-2|NA|NA
TGTGCCACTGCCGACCCGGGAGGGCTGCTTGGCTACACCTTC
CATADPGGLLGYTF
>TRBV19|TRBJ1-5|TRBD1|NA
TGTGCCAGTAGTCGAGACAGGGGAAATCAGCCCCAGCATTTT
CASSRDRGNQPQHF
>TRBV27|TRBJ2-7|NA|NA
TGTGCCAGCAGTTCGGACAGCTACGAGCAGTACTTC
CASSSDSYEQYF
>TRBV5-1|TRBJ2-3|TRBD1|NA
TGCGCCAGCAGCTCGGGACAGCTACAGAACTCAGATACGCAGTATTTT
CASSSGQLQNSDTQYF
>TRBV7-2|TRBJ1-6|TRBD1|NA
TGTGCCAGCAGCCCGGACAGGGGATATAATTCACCCCTCCACTTT
CASSPDRGYNSPLHF
>TRBV7-6|TRBJ2-1|TRBD2|NA
TGTGCCAGCAGCTGGGGGGGTCCCAATGAGCAGTTCTTC
CASSWGGPNEQFF
>TRBV7-2|TRBJ1-6|TRBD1|few
TGTGCCAGCGGAGGACAGGGAAGGAATTCACCCCTCCACTTT
CASGGQGRNSPLHF
>TRBV7-9|TRBJ2-7|TRBD2|few
TGTGCCAGCAGTTTTGGACTAGCGGGAGGTGAGCAGTACTTC
CASSFGLAGGEQYF
>TRBV7-8|TRBJ2-7|TRBD2|NA
TGTGCCAGCAGCTTAGCGCGACGGGAGGGCCGATACGAGCAGTACTTC
CASSLARREGRYEQYF
>TRBV9|TRBJ2-7|TRBD1|NA
TGTGCCAGCAGCGCCTCGACAGGGTCGGCCTACGAGCAGTACTTC
CASSASTGSAYEQYF
>TRBV5-1|TRBJ2-7|TRBD2|NA
TGCGCCAGCAGCTTGGGGACTAGCGGGAGGATCCCCGACGAGCAGTACTTC
CASSLGTSGRIPDEQYF
>TRBV21-1|TRBJ1-5|NA|NA
TGTGCCAGCAGCGCCTTGTACCGGGACAGGGGCCAACATTATAGCAATCAGCCCCAGCATTTT
CASSALYRDRGQHYSNQPQHF
>TRBV7-2|TRBJ2-7|TRBD2|NA
TGTGCCAGCAGCACTGGGACTAGCGGGAGCTCCTACGAGCAGTACTTC
CASSTGTSGSSYEQYF